This TCR beta chain was observed in a study of shared clonotypes between healthy human individuals. On this clone itself: Its specificity is unknown.

Study-level points and caveats: Generation probability values for non-shared clonotypes were lower than those for clonotypes shared by all four donors.

Libraries were prepared by immunoSEQ multiplex PCR; TCRdb keeps only in-frame clonotypes and omits some of them. The sample carries about a million clones, 70% to 80% recorded once. The TCR comes from a man in his late teens or twenties in good health. Some clones in this sample may be carry-over from other donors' samples. The sequencing sample was made of memory CD4+ T cells from PBMCs. The sample's subset: CD45RA-negative fraction.

CDR3 sequence (DNA): TGCGCCAGCAGCTTGGGCCCAGCGGGAGGGATTCCGCTCGGGGAGCAGTACTTC. Translated, it gives CASSLGPAGGIPLGEQYF. The chain recombines TRBV5-1 with TRBJ2-7; 10 bases map to TRBD2. Per germline, CDR1 SGHRS and CDR2 YFSETQ. The trim removed 0 bases at V and 7 bases at J, leaving 16 bases unmatched. The CDR3 consists of 18 residues.